This paragraph reports one T cell receptor (beta chain). Its antigen is not known. Amplification used 60 Vbeta primers and 13 Jbeta primers. Generated by immunoSEQ multiplex PCR, the TCRdb table keeps only in-frame clones and is missing some. Of under 150,000 clones detected, more than 75% appear once; the ten largest clones hold 5% to 5.5%. The data stem from a study of cytomegalovirus exposure and HLA in healthy donors. At the time of sampling, donors were nominally healthy, though unrecorded immune exposures were likely. Findings and limits, study-wide: The study recorded over 150 TCR beta chains that were cytomegalovirus-associated. TCR beta V segments were, for the most part, productive about 87% or about 30% of the time in an earlier analysis.

The J segment lost 2 bases and the V segment lost 6 bases, leaving 8 bases of the junction unmatched. CDR3 length equals 15 residues. CDR1 is SGHNT, CDR2 YYREEE, per germline (reference sequence). The rearrangement links TRBV5-4 to TRBJ2-1; 7 bases match TRBD2. Sequenced: PBMCs. The clonotype originates from a male donor in good health and CMV-seronegative. CDR3 coding DNA: TGTGCCAGCAAAAGCGGGGTCCTTACCTACAATGAGCAGTTCTTC. Amino acids: CASKSGVLTYNEQFF.